This T cell receptor beta chain originates from a study of PD-1 blockade in classical Hodgkin lymphoma. The CDR3 runs 14 residues. Germline V gives CDR1 MNHEY, CDR2 SVGAGI. Trimming left V 4 bases short and J 3 bases short, with 12 bases between. With respect to this clone: Its cognate antigen is unknown.

Specified time point: newly diagnosed, previously untreated cHL patient sample. Sequencing used immunoSEQ multiplex PCR; TCRdb keeps in-frame clones, though not all of them. The sample contains 20,000 to 25,000 clones, 94% of which appear only once. Findings of the study overall: Reports indicated that newly diagnosed patients had lower baseline TCR diversity than healthy donors did.

The rearrangement joins TRBV6-5 to TRBJ1-1; no firm D call. This TCR derives from a human donor with classical Hodgkin lymphoma. The sequencing input was peripheral blood mononuclear cells (PBMCs). The CDR3 region has the DNA TGTGCCAGCAGTTTTAGTTTAGGGCACACTGAAGCTTTCTTT. Translated, it gives CASSFSLGHTEAFF.